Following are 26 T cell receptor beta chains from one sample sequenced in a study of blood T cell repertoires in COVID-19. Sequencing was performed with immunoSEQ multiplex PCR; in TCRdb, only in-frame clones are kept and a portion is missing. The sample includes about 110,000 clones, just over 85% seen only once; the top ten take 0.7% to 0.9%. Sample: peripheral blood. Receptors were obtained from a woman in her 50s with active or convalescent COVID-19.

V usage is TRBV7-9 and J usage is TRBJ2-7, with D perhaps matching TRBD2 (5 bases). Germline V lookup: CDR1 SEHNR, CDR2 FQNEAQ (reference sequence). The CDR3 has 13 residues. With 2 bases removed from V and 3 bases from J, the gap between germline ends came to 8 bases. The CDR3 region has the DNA TGTGCCAGCAGCTTATCTCGGGACTACGAGCAGTACTTC. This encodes CASSLSRDYEQYF.

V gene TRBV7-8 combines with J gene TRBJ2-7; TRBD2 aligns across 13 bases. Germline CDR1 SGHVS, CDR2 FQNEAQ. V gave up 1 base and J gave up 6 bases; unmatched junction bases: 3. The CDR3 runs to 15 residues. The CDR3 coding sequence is TGTGCCAGCAGCTTAGGACTAGCGGGAGGCGGCGAGCAGTACTTC. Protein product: CASSLGLAGGGEQYF.

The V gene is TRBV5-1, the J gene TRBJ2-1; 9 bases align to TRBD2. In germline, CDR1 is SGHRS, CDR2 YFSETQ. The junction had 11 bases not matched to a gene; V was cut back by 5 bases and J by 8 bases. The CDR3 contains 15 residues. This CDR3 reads CASRPAGGPIDEQFF. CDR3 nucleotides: TGCGCCAGCAGACCGGCGGGAGGGCCTATCGATGAGCAGTTCTTC.

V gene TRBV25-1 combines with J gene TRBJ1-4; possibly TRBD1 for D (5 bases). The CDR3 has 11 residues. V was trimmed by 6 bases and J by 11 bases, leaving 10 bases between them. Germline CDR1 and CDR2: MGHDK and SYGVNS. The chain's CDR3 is CASSRVGKLFF. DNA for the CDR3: TGTGCCAGCAGCAGGGTGGGGAAACTGTTTTTT.

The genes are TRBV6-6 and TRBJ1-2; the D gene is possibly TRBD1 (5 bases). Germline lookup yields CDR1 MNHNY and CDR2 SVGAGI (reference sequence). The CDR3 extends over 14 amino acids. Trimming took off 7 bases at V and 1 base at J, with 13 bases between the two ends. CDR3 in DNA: TGTGCCAGCACGGGGGGGAGGCGTAACTATGGCTACACCTTC. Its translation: CASTGGRRNYGYTF.

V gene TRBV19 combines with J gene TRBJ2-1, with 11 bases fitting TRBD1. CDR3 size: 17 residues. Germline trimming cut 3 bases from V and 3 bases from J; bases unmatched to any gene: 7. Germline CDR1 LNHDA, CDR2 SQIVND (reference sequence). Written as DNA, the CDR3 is TGTGCCAGTAGTATTCGGAGCGGGACAGGGGGCTACAATGAGCAGTTCTTC. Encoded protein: CASSIRSGTGGYNEQFF.

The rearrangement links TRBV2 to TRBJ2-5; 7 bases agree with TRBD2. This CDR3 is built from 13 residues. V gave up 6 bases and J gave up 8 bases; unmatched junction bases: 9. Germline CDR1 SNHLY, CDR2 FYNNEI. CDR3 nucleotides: TGTGCCAGCAGCGGGGGACTACCAAGCACCCAGTACTTC. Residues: CASSGGLPSTQYF.

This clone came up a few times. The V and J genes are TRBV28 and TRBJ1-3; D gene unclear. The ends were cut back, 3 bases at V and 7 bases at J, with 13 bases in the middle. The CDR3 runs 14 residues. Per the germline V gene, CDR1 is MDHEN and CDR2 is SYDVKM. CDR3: CASSLRDRTNTIYF. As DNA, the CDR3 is TGTGCCAGCAGTTTGAGGGATCGGACGAACACCATATATTTT.

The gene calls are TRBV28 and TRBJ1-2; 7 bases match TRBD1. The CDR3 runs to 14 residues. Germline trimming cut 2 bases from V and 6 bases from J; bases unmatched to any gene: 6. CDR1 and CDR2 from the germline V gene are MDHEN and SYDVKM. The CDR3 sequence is CASSLTTGIHGYTF. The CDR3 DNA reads TGTGCCAGCAGTTTAACGACAGGGATCCATGGCTACACCTTC.

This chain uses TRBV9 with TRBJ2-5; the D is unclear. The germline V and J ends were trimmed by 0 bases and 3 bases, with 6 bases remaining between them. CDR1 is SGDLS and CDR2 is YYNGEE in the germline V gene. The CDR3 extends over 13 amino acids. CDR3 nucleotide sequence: TGTGCCAGCAGCGTAGACACAGAAGAGACCCAGTACTTC. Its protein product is CASSVDTEETQYF.

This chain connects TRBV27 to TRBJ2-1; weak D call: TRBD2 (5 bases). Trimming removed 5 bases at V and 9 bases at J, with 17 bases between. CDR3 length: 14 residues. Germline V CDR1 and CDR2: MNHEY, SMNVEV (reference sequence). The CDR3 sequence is CASSSPGLVGEQFF. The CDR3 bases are TGTGCCAGCAGTAGCCCCGGACTGGTGGGTGAGCAGTTCTTC.

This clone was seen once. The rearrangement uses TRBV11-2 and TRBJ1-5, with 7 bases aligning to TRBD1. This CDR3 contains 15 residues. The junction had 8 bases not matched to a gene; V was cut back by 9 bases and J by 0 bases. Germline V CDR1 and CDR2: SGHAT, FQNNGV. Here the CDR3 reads CASNINRGSNQPQHF. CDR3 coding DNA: TGTGCCAGTAATATTAACAGGGGTAGCAATCAGCCCCAGCATTTT.

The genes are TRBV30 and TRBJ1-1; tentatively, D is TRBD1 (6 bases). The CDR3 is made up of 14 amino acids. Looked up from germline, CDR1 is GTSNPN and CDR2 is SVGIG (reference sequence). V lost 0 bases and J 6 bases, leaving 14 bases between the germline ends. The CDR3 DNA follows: TGTGCCTGGAGTGTAATTGGGGGGGCCGCTGAAGCTTTCTTT. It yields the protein CAWSVIGGAAEAFF.

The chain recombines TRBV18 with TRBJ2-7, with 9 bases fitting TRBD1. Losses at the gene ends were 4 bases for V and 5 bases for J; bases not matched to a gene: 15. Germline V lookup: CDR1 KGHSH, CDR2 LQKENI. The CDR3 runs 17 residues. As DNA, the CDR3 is TGTGCCAGCTCACTGATTCGCACCGGGACAGGGTCCCACGAGCAGTACTTC. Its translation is CASSLIRTGTGSHEQYF.

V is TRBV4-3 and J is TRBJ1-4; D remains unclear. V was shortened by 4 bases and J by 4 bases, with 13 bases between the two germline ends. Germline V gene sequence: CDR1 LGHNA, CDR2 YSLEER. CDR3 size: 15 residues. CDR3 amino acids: CASSRLKEGNEKLFF. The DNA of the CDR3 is TGCGCCAGCAGCCGCTTAAAAGAGGGTAATGAAAAACTGTTTTTT.

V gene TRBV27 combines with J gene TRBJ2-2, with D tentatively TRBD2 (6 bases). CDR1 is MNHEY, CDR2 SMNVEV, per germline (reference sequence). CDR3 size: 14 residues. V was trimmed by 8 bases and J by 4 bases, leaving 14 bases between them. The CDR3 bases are TGTGCCAGCTTAAGGAGGGCGGGCACCGGGGAGCTGTTTTTT. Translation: CASLRRAGTGELFF.

The CDR3 region is CASSPNGGETQYF. For the CDR3, the DNA is TGTGCCAGCAGCCCTAACGGGGGAGAGACCCAGTACTTC. The chain employs TRBV6-4 and TRBJ2-5; the D gene is possibly TRBD2 (6 bases). Germline loops: CDR1 MRHNA, CDR2 SNTAGT. This CDR3 contains 13 residues. V was clipped by 6 bases and J by 4 bases, with 12 bases between them.

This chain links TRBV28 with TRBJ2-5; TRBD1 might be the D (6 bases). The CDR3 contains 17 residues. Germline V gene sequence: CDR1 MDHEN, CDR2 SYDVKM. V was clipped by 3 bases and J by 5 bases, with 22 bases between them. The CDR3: CASSFPAIQGLFETQYF. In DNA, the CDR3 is TGTGCCAGCAGTTTTCCCGCAATCCAGGGGCTTTTCGAGACCCAGTACTTC.

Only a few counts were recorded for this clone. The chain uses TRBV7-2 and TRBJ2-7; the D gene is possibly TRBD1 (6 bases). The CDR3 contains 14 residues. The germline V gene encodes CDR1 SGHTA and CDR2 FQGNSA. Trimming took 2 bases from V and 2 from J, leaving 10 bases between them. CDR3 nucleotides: TGTGCCAGCAGCTTAACCGCAGGGGCCTACGAGCAGTACTTC. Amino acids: CASSLTAGAYEQYF.

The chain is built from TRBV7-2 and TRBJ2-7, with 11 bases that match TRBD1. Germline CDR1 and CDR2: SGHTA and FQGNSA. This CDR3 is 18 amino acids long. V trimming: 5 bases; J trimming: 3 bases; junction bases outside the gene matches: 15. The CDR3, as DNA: TGTGCCAGCAGCCCTGGTTGGGACAGGGGGACGATTGACTACGAGCAGTACTTC. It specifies CASSPGWDRGTIDYEQYF.

The CDR3 sequence: CASSPHPQGRNSPLHF. Here the CDR3 DNA reads TGTGCCAGCAGCCCCCACCCCCAGGGGCGAAATTCACCCCTCCACTTT. V gene TRBV9 combines with J gene TRBJ1-6; tentative D call: TRBD1 (6 bases). The CDR3 sequence is 16 residues long. Trimming shortened V by 4 bases and J by 7 bases, and 18 bases separated the two germline ends. Germline V gene lookup returns CDR1 SGDLS and CDR2 YYNGEE.

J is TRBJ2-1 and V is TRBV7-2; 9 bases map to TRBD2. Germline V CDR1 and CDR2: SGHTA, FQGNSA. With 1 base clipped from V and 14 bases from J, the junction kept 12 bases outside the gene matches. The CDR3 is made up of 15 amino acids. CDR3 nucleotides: TGTGCCAGCAGCTTAGAGGGCGGGAGGGCCCGGAACGAGTTCTTC. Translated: CASSLEGGRARNEFF. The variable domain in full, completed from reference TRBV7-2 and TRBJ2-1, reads GAGVSQSPSNKVTEKGKDVELRCDPISGHTALYWYRQSLGQGLEFLIYFQGNSAPDKSGLPSDRFSAERTGGSVSTLTIQRTQQEDSAVYLCASSLEGGRARNEFFGPGTRLTVL.

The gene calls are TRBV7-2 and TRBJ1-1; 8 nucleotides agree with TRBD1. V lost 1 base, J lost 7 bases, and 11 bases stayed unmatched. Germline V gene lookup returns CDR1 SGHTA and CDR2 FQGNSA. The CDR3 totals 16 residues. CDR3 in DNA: TGTGCCAGCAGCTTAGGGACAGGGTATGGGAACGGTGAAGCTTTCTTT. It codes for CASSLGTGYGNGEAFF.

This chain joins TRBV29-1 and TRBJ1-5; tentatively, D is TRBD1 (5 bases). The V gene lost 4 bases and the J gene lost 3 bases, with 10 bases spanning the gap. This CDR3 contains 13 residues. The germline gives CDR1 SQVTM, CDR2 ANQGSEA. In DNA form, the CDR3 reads TGCAGCGTTGCAGGGAACCTCAATCAGCCCCAGCATTTT. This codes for CSVAGNLNQPQHF.

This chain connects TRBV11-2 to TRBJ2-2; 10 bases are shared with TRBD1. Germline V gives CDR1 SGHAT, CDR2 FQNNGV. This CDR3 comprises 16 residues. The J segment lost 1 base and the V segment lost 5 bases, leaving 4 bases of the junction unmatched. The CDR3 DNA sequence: TGTGCCAGCAGCCCGTGGGACAGGGGGAACACCGGGGAGCTGTTTTTT. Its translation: CASSPWDRGNTGELFF.

The CDR3 loop is CATNRQDRLNYGYTF. In nucleotides, the CDR3 is TGTGCCACGAATCGACAGGACCGTTTGAACTATGGCTACACCTTC. The chain recombines TRBV19 with TRBJ1-2; D is perhaps TRBD1 (6 bases). The CDR3 has 15 residues. Germline values: CDR1 LNHDA, CDR2 SQIVND (reference sequence). V was pared by 10 bases and J by 2 bases, with 20 bases between.